The entry below describes one TCR beta chain. The treatment here: oral pan-JAK inhibitor, 5-10 mg twice daily. cDNA reverse transcribed from extracted RNA served as the sequencing template. Assay used: immunoSEQ multiplex PCR; TCRdb lists only in-frame clones, some missing. Of under 350,000 clones listed, roughly 60% are singletons. This entry comes from a study of CD8+ T cells in alopecia areata. The V gene's germline CDR1 is SGHNT and CDR2 YYREEE (reference sequence). V was trimmed by 4 bases and J by 5 bases, leaving 15 bases between them. CDR3 length: 14 amino acids. The chain uses TRBV5-4 and TRBJ2-5; D is possibly TRBD1 (6 bases). The source was CD4+ T cells sorted from blood, collected at week 24, from a patient treated with tofacitinib. The TCR was taken from a human donor with alopecia areata. Here the CDR3 reads CASSPGQGWETQYF. CDR3 bases: TGTGCCAGCAGCCCGGGCCAGGGGTGGGAGACCCAGTACTTC.